This TCR beta chain was found in a study of glioma-infiltrating T cells (dated by TCRdb to between 2015 and 2016). A note on the overall study: Glioma tissue, non-neoplastic brain tissue and matched peripheral blood mononuclear cells were used as sources from which TCR alpha- and beta-chain repertoires were sequenced. To gauge divergence between tissue and blood T-cell populations, every tissue-infiltrating repertoire was compared against the peripheral blood repertoire from the same patient. Three low-grade glioma patients, several primary glioblastoma patients, and three non-glioma patients who contributed non-neoplastic brain tissue made up the paired cohort.

What the authors observed across the whole study: Tissue and blood shared very few CDR3 sequences, a result attributed to high CDR3 diversity and limited sampling. VJ-independent divergence between tissue and blood was found to be below expectation in non-neoplastic patients but above expectation in all gliomas, particularly low-grade gliomas. Group comparisons rested on small numbers: three non-neoplastic, three low-grade glioma and 7 or 8 glioblastoma patients.

CDR1 and CDR2 are drawn from the germline V gene: KGHDR, SFDVKD. Between the V and J ends, shortened by 7 bases and 8 bases respectively, the junction contains 17 bases. The CDR3 starts with the cysteine, ends with the phenylalanine, and has 14 residues. Only the CDR3 portion is preserved as DNA: 42 bases, with reading frame beginning at the first base. This clonotype was found many times. What this receptor recognizes is not known. Within one base of it there is no much larger clone, and no base qualities were kept. The iRepertoire nested amplicon-rescue multiplex PCR (arm-PCR) platform was used to amplify TCR alpha and beta CDR3 regions from RNA. For one-step reverse transcription and amplification, about 95-450 ng of tissue mRNA or PBMC total RNA was used as input. Following bead purification, Illumina adapters were added through a secondary multiplex PCR, and the libraries were then gel-purified between 200 and 400 bp. Libraries carried internal 6-nucleotide barcodes used for demultiplexing. Sequencing of libraries was performed on an Illumina MiSeq with 2x220 or 2x250 nucleotide paired-end reads. On the study's bioinformatics: FLASH 1.2.11 was used to merge paired reads, and BWA-MEM then aligned the reads to the GRCh37 human genome before TRA and TRB reads were extracted. An IMGT-derived reference of cassette sequences and CDR3 motifs, with pseudogenes included, was used for V and J assignment. Reads were translated in three frames, and productive CDR3s were defined as those with a C...FGXG motif and no stop codons. Clonotypes were defined as unique combinations of V-J cassette pair and CDR3 amino acid sequence. Reads were filtered by Hamming distance, thresholded by each sample's sequence error rate in mapped regions. TCRdb passed the public sequencing reads through fastp at Q25 and MiXCR, retaining productive beta sequences. Every entry covers one CDR3 protein and lists the most common genes and DNA from its rows. TCRdb, not the authors, supplied the V and J calls. The table for this sample lists about 200,000 distinct CDR3 sequences; about 32% of them were counted only once. In total, the top ten clones hold about 19% of the sample.

This sequence was found in a human donor with low-grade glioma or glioblastoma, undergoing nonglioma brain surgery, or in good health (not recorded which). The chain employs TRBV24-1 and TRBJ2-4, with no confidently assigned D gene. Sample: glioma tissue, nonneoplastic brain tissue, or PBMCs (not recorded which). The CDR3 in this case is CATSRPSPKDIQYF. The bases are TGTGCCACCAGCCGCCCTTCGCCTAAAGACATTCAGTACTTC.